This TCR beta chain was recovered during a study of blood T cell repertoires in COVID-19. As for the study in general: From the United States, Italy and Spain came samples of acute and convalescent COVID-19.

The length of the CDR3 is 17 residues. CDR1 is LNHNV and CDR2 is YYDKDF in the germline V gene (reference sequence). Trimming shortened V by 0 bases and J by 8 bases, and 20 bases separated the two germline ends. Sequenced by immunoSEQ multiplex PCR; TCRdb stores in-frame clones only, minus some. This sample has 150,000 to 190,000 clones, with roughly 84% found just once. The sequence was obtained from a woman in her 50s with acute or convalescent COVID-19. The sequencing sample was made of peripheral blood. The chain uses TRBV15 and TRBJ2-4, with D possibly being TRBD2 (6 bases). CDR3 DNA sequence: TGTGCCACCAGCAGAGATCCAAGCGGCGGGAATCTAGACATTCAGTACTTC. Its protein is CATSRDPSGGNLDIQYF.